This T cell receptor beta chain was obtained from a study of control samples from healthy donors and cancer patients. Sequencing was performed with immunoSEQ multiplex PCR; in TCRdb, only in-frame clones are kept and a portion is missing. The table lists under 450,000 clones, about nine tenths of them singletons, with about 6.3% in the top ten. V lost 4 bases and J 2 bases, leaving 13 bases between the germline ends. CDR3 length: 16 amino acids. Germline V gene data show CDR1 as SGHRS and CDR2 as YFSETQ. The chain recombines TRBV5-1 with TRBJ2-6; D is possibly TRBD1 (6 bases). This TCR was recovered from a man in his forties with head and neck cancer. Sequenced: PBMCs. Here the CDR3 DNA reads TGCGCCAGCAGCCTCCACAGGGCCACTGGGGCCAACGTCCTGACTTTC. Encoded protein: CASSLHRATGANVLTF. The full variable domain, in which reference TRBV5-1 and TRBJ2-6 provide the parts outside the CDR3, is KAGVTQTPRYLIKTRGQQVTLSCSPISGHRSVSWYQQTPGQGLQFLFEYFSETQRNKGNFPGRFSGRQFSNSRSEMNVSTLELGDSALYLCASSLHRATGANVLTFGAGSRLTVL.